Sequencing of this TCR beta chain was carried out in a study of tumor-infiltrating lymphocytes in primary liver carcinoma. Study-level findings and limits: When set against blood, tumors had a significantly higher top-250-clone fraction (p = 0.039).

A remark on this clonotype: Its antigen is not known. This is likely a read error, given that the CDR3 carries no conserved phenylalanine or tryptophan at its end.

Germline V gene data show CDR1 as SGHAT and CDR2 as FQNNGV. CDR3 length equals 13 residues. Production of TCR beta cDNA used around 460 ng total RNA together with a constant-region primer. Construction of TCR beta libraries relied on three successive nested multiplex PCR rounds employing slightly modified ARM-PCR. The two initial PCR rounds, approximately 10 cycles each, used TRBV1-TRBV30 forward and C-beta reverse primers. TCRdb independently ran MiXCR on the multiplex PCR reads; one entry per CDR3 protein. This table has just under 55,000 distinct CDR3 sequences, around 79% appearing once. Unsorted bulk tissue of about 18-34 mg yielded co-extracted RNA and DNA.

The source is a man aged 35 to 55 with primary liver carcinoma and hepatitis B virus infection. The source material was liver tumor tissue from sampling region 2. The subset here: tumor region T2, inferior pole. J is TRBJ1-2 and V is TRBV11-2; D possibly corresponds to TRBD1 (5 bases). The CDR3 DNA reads TGTGAAAGCAGCTTAGAGGGGAACTATGGCTACACCATC. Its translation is CESSLEGNYGYTI.